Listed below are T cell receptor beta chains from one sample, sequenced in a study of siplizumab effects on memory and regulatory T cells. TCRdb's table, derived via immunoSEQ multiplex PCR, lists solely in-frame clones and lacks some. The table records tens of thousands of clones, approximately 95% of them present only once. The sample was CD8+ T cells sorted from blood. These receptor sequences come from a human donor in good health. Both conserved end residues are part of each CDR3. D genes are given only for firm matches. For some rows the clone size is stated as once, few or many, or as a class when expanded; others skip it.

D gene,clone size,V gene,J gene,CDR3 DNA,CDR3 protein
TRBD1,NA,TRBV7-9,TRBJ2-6,TGTGCCAGCAGCAGGGGGACAGATGGTGCTGGGGCCAACGTCCTGACTTTC,CASSRGTDGAGANVLTF
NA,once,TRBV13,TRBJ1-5,TGTGCCAGCAGCTTACTGAATCAGCCCCAGCATTTT,CASSLLNQPQHF
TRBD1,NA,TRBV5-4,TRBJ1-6,TGTGCCAGCAGCACGACAGGGGTAACCTATAATTCACCCCTCCACTTT,CASSTTGVTYNSPLHF
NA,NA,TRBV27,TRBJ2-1,TGTGCCAGCAGTCTCCAATCCGAGACCAGCTCCTACAATGAGCAGTTCTTC,CASSLQSETSSYNEQFF
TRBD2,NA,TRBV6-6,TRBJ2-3,TGTGCCAGCAGTGTGGGGGAGCGGGAGAGTCTAGATACGCAGTATTTT,CASSVGERESLDTQYF
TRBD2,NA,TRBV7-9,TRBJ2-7,TGTGCCAGCAGCGCTTCGACTAGCGGGAGAGTGGACGAGCAGTACTTC,CASSASTSGRVDEQYF
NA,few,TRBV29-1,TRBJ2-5,TGCAGCGTTGAAGATCTGGCAGGGTTGGAGACCCAGTACTTC,CSVEDLAGLETQYF
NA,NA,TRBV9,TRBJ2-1,TGTGCCAGCAGCGTAGGCCCCAGCTCCTACAATGAGCAGTTCTTC,CASSVGPSSYNEQFF
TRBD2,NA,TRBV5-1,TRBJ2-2,TGCGCCAGCAGCTTGGCTCTAGCGGGGCCCATCACCGGGGAGCTGTTTTTT,CASSLALAGPITGELFF
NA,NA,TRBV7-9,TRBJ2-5,TGTGCCACCCGATCTAGCCGGGAGACCCAGTACTTC,CATRSSRETQYF
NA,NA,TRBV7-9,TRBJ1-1,TGTGCCATACTCCGGGAGGACACTGAAGCTTTCTTT,CAILREDTEAFF
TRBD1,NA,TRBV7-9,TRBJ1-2,TGTGCCAGCAGCTTAGGGACAGGGGGCGAGAGAGGCTACACCTTC,CASSLGTGGERGYTF
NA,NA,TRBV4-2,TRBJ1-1,TGTGCCAGCAGCCAAGACCCCCCGAGGGCCACTGAAGCTTTCTTT,CASSQDPPRATEAFF
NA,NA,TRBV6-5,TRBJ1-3,TGTGCCAGCAGTTACGGACGGGACTCTGGAAACACCATATATTTT,CASSYGRDSGNTIYF
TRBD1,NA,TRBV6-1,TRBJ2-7,TGTGCCAGCAGTGATCTACAGGGGGCCACCTACGAGCAGTACTTC,CASSDLQGATYEQYF
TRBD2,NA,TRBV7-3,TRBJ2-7,TGTGCCAGCAGCTTAAATCCCGCCGGGGGGGCAGGGGCCTCCTACGAGCAGTACTTC,CASSLNPAGGAGASYEQYF
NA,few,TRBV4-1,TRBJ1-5,TGCGCCAGCAGCCAAGATAATCGGAATCAGCCCCAGCATTTT,CASSQDNRNQPQHF
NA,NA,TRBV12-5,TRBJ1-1,TGTGCTAGTGGTCCGGGAGGGGGCACTGAAGCTTTCTTT,CASGPGGGTEAFF
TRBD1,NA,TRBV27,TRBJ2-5,TGTGCCAGCAGTTTATCGACAGGGTCCCAAGAGACCCAGTACTTC,CASSLSTGSQETQYF
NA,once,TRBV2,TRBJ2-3,TGTGCCAGCAGTGACCCGGGAGAAGCCGGAGCAGATACGCAGTATTTT,CASSDPGEAGADTQYF
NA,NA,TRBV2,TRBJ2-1,TGTGCCAGCAGCTCAGGACCGGGGCTCCGAGGCGACAATGAGCAGTTCTTC,CASSSGPGLRGDNEQFF
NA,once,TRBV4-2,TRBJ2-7,TGTGCCAGCAGCCAAGATAGTACGGGCCTCTACGAGCAGTACTTC,CASSQDSTGLYEQYF
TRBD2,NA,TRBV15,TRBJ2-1,TGTGCCACCAGCACATGGACTAGCGGGAGCATTGGGGATGAGCAGTTCTTC,CATSTWTSGSIGDEQFF
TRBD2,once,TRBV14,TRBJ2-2,TGTGCCAGCAGCCAAGGCATCCTAAGCGGGGGCACCGGGGAGCTGTTTTTT,CASSQGILSGGTGELFF
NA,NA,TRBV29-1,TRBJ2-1,TGCAGCTGGGGGACCGGGAAGCTTTTGCATGAGCAGTTCTTC,CSWGTGKLLHEQFF
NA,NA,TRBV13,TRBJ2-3,TGTGCCAGCAGCTTAGAGGGGCCTAGCACAGATACGCAGTATTTT,CASSLEGPSTDTQYF
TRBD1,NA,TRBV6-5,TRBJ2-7,TGTGCCAGCAGTTCGGGACAGCTTTCCTACGAGCAGTACTTC,CASSSGQLSYEQYF
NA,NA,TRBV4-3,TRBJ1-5,TGCGCCAGCAGCCAAGATCTCAACAATCAGCCCCAGCATTTT,CASSQDLNNQPQHF
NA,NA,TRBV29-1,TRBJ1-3,TGCAGCGTTGATAGTACGGAAAACACCATATATTTT,CSVDSTENTIYF
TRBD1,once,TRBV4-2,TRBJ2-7,TGTGCCAGCAGCCAACCAGGGACAGGGGGCATGAGAGAGCAGTACTTC,CASSQPGTGGMREQYF
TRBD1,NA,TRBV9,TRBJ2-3,TGTGCCAGCAGCGTAGCAGGGACAGGGATGGATACGCAGTATTTT,CASSVAGTGMDTQYF
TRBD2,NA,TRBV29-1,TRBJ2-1,TGCAGCGTTGAAAGGGTAACTAGCGGGATCAGCTCCTACAATGAGCAGTTCTTC,CSVERVTSGISSYNEQFF
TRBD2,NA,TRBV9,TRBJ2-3,TGTGCCAGCAGCGTAGGGCGGGGGGGGCCCACAGATACGCAGTATTTT,CASSVGRGGPTDTQYF
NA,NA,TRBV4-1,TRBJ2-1,TGCGCCAGCAGCCAACAGGGACTGCAGTTCTTC,CASSQQGLQFF
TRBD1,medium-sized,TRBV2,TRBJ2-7,TGTGCCAGCAGTGAACGGACAGGGGGCCTTTACGAGCAGTACTTC,CASSERTGGLYEQYF
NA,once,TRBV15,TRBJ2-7,TGTGCCACCAGCAGAGCCGGGGAACAGCAGTACTTC,CATSRAGEQQYF
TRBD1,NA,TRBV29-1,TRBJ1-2,TGCAGCGTGAGACAGGGGGCGTTTGGCTACACCTTC,CSVRQGAFGYTF